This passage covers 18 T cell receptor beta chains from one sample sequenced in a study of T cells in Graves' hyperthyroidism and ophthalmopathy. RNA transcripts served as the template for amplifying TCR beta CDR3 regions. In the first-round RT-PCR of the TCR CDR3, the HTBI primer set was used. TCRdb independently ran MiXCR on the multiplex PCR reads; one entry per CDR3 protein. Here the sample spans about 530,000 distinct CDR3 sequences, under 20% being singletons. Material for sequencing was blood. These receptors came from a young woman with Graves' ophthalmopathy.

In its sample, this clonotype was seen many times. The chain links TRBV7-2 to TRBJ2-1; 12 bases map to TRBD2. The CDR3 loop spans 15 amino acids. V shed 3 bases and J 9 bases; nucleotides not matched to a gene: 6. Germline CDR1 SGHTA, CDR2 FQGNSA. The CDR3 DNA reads TGTGCCAGCAGCTTTCTAGCGGGAGGGAAGGGTGAGCAGTTCTTC. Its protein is CASSFLAGGKGEQFF.

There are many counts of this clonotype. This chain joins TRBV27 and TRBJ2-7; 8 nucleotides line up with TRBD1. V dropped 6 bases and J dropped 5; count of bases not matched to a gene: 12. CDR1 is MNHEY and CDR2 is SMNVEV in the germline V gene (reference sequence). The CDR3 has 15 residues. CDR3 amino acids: CASSRQGFRGHEQYF. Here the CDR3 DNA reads TGTGCCAGCAGCCGACAGGGGTTTCGAGGCCACGAGCAGTACTTC.

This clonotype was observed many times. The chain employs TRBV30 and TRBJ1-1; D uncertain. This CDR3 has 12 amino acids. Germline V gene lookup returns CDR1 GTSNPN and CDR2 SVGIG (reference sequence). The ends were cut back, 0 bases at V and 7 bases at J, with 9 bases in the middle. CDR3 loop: CAWSVRSIEAFF. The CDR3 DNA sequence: TGTGCCTGGAGTGTACGATCCATTGAAGCTTTCTTT. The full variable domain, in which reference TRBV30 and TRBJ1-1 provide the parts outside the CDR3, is SQTIHQWPATLVQPVGSPLSLECTVEGTSNPNLYWYRQAAGRGLQLLFYSVGIGQISSEVPQNLSASRPQDRQFILSSKKLLLSDSGFYLCAWSVRSIEAFFGQGTRLTVV.

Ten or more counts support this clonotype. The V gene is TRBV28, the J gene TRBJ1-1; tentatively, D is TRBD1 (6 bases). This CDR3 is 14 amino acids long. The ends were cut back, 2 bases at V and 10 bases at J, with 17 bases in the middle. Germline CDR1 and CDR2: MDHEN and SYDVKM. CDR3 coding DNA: TGTGCCAGCAGTTTAGGGGGCGGTAGGGGGGGAGCTTTCTTT. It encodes CASSLGGGRGGAFF.

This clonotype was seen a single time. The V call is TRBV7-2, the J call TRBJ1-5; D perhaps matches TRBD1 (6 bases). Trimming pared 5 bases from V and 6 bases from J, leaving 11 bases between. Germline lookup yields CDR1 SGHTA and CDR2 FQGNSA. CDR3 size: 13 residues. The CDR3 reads CASSPNRAQPQHF. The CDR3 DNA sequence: TGTGCCAGCAGCCCGAACAGGGCTCAGCCCCAGCATTTT. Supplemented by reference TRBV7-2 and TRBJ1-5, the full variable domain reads GAGVSQSPSNKVTEKGKDVELRCDPISGHTALYWYRQSLGQGLEFLIYFQGNSAPDKSGLPSDRFSAERTGGSVSTLTIQRTQQEDSAVYLCASSPNRAQPQHFGDGTRLSIL.

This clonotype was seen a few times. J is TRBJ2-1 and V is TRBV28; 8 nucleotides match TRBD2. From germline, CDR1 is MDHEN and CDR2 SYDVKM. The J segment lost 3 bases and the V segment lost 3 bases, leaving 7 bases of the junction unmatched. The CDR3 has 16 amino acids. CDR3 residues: CASSFFALADYNEQFF. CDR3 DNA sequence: TGTGCCAGCAGTTTTTTTGCACTAGCGGACTACAATGAGCAGTTCTTC.

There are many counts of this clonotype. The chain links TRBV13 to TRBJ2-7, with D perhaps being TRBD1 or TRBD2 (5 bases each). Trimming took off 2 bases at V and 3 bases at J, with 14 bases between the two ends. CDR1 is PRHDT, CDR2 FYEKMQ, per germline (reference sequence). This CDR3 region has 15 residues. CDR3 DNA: TGTGCCAGCAGCTTAATCGGGGCCTTGCTCTACGAGCAGTACTTC. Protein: CASSLIGALLYEQYF.

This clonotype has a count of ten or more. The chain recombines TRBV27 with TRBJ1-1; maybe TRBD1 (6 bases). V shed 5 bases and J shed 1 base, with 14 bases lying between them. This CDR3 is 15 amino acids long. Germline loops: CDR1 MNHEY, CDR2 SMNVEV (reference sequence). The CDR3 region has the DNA TGTGCCAGCAGTACCCCCACAGGGCCGAACACTGAAGCTTTCTTT. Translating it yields CASSTPTGPNTEAFF.

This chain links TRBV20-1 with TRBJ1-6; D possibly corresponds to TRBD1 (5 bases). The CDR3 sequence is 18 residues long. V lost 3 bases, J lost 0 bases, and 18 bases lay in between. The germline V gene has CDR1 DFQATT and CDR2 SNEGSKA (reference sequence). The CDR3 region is CSASQPGTVSSYNSPLHF. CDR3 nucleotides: TGCAGTGCTAGTCAACCCGGGACGGTGAGCTCCTATAATTCACCCCTCCACTTT.

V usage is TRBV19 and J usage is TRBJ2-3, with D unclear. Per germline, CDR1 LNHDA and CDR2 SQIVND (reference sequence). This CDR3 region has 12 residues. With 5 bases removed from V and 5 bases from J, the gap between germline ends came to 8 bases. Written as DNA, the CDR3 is TGTGCCAGTAGTGCCCTAGGAGATACGCAGTATTTT. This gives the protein CASSALGDTQYF.

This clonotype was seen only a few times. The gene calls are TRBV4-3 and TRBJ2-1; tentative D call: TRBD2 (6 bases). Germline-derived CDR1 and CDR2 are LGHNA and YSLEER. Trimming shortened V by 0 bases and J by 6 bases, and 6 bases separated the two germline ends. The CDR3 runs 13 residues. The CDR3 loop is CASSQEEGNEQFF. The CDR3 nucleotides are TGCGCCAGCAGCCAAGAGGAGGGCAATGAGCAGTTCTTC.

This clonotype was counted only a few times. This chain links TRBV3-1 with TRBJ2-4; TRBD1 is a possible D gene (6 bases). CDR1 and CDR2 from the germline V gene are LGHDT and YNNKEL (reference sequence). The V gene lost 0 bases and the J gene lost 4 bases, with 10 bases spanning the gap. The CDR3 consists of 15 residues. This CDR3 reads CASSQDHRAKNIQYF. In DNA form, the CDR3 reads TGTGCCAGCAGCCAAGACCACAGGGCTAAAAACATTCAGTACTTC.

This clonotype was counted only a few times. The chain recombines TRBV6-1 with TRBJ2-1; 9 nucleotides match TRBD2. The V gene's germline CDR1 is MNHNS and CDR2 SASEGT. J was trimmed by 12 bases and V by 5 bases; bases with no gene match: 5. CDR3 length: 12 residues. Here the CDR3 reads CASSIIAGVQFF. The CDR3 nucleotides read TGTGCCAGCAGTATTATAGCGGGAGTGCAGTTCTTC.

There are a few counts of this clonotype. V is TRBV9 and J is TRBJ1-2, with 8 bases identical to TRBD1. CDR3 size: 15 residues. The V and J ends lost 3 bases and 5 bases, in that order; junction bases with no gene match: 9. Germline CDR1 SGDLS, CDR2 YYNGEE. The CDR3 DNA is TGTGCCAGCAGCGCCGGGACAGGCCGGGCTTATGGCTACACCTTC. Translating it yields CASSAGTGRAYGYTF.

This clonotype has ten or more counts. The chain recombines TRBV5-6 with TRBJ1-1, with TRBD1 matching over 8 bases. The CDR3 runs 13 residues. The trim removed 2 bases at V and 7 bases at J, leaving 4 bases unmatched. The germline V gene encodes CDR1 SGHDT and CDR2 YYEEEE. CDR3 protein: CASSLRTGFEAFF. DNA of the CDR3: TGTGCCAGCAGCTTAAGGACAGGGTTTGAAGCTTTCTTT.

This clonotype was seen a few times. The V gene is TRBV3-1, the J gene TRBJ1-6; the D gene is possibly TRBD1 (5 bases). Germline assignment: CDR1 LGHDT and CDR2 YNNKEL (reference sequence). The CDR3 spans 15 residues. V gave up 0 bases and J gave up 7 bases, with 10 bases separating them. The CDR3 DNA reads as TGTGCCAGCAGCCAAGAAGGGGTGAGAAATTCACCCCTCCACTTT. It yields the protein CASSQEGVRNSPLHF.

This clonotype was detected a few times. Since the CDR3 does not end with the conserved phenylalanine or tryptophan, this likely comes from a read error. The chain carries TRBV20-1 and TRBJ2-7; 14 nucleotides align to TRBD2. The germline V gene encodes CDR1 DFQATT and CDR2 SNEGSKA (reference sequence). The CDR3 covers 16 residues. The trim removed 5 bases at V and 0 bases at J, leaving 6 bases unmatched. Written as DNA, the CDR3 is TGCAGTGCTGGTTCCGGGACTAGCGGGAGCTCCTACGAGCAGTACCTC. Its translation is CSAGSGTSGSSYEQYL.

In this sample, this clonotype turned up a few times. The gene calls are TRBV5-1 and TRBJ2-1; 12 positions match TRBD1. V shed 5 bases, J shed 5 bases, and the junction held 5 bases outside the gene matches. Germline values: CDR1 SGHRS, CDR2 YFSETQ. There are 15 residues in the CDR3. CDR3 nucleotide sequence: TGCGCCAGCAGTTTCGGGACAGGGGGCAACAATGAGCAGTTCTTC. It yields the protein CASSFGTGGNNEQFF.